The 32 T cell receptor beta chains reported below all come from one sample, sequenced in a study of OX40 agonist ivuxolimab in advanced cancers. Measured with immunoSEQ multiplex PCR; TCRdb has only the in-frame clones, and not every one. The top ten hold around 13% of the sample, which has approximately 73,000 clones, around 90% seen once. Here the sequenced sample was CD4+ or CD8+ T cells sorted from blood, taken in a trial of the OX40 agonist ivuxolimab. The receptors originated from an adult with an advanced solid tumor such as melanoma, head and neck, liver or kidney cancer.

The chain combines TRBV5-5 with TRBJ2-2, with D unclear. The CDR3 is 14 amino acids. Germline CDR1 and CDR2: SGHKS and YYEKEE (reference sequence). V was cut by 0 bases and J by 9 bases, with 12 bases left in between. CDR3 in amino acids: CASSLDSRTWELFF. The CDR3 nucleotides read TGTGCCAGCAGCTTGGACTCCAGGACCTGGGAGCTGTTTTTT.

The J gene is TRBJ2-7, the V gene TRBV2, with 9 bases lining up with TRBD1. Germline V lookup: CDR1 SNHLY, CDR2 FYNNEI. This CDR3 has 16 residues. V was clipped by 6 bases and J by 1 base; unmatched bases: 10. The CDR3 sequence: CASSDWSGTGSYEQYF. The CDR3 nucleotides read TGTGCCAGCAGCGATTGGAGCGGGACAGGGTCCTACGAGCAGTACTTC.

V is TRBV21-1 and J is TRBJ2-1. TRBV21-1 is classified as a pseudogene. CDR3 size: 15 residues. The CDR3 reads CASSGTPHSYNEQFF. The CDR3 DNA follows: TGTGCCAGCAGTGGGACCCCCCACTCCTACAATGAGCAGTTCTTC.

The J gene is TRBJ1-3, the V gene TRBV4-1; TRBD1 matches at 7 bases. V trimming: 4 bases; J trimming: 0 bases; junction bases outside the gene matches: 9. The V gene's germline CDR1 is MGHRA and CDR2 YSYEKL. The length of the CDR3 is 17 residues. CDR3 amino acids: CASSPRTGPSSGNTIYF. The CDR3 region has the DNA TGCGCCAGCAGCCCCAGGACAGGACCTAGCTCTGGAAACACCATATATTTT.

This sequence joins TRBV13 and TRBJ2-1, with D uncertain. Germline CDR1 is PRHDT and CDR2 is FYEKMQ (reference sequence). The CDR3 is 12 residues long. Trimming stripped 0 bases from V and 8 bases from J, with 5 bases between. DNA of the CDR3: TGTGCCAGCAGCTTAGGGTTCGATGAGCAGTTCTTC. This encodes CASSLGFDEQFF.

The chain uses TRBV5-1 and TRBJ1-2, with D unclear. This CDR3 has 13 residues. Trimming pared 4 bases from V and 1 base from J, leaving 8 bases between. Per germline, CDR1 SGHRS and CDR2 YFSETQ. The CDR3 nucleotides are TGCGCCAGCAGCCCCGGGGTTAACTATGGCTACACCTTC. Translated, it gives CASSPGVNYGYTF. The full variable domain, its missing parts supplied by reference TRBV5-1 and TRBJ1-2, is KAGVTQTPRYLIKTRGQQVTLSCSPISGHRSVSWYQQTPGQGLQFLFEYFSETQRNKGNFPGRFSGRQFSNSRSEMNVSTLELGDSALYLCASSPGVNYGYTFGSGTRLTVV.

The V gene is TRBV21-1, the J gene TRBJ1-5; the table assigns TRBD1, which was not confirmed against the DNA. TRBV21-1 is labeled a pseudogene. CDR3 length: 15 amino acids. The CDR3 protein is CASSTPQGESQPQHF. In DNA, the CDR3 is TGTGCCAGCAGCACACCTCAGGGGGAGAGTCAGCCCCAGCATTTT.

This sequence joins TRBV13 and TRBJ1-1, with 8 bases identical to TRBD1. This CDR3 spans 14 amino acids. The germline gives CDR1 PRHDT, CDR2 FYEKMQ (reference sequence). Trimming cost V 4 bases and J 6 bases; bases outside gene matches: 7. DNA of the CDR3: TGTGCCAGCAGCTCCATCACAGGGGGGTCTGAAGCTTTCTTT. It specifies CASSSITGGSEAFF.

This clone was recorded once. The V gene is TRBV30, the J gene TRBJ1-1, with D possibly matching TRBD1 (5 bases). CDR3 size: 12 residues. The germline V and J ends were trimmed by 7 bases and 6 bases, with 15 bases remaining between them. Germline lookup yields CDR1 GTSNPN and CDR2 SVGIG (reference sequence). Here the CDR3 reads CASPPGGAEAFF. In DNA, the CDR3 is TGTGCCTCTCCACCGGGGGGAGCTGAAGCTTTCTTT.

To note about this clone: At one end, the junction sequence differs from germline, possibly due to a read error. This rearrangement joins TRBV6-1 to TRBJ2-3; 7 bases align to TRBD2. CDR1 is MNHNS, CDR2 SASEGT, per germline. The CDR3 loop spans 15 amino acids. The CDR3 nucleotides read TGCGCCAGCAGTCCGGGACTAAGTTACACAGATACGCAGTATTTT. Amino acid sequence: CASSPGLSYTDTQYF.

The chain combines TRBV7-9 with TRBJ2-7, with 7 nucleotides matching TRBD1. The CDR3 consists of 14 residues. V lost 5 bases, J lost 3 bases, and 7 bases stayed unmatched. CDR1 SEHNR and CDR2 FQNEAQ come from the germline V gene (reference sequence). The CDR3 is CASSSPGQLYEQYF. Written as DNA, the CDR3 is TGTGCCAGCAGCAGTCCGGGACAGCTCTACGAGCAGTACTTC.

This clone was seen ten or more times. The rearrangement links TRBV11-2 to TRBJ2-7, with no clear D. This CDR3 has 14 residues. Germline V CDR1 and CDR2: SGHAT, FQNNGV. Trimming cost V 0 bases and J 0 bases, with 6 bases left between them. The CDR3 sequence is CASSLDISSYEQYF. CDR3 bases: TGTGCCAGCAGCTTAGACATAAGCTCCTACGAGCAGTACTTC.

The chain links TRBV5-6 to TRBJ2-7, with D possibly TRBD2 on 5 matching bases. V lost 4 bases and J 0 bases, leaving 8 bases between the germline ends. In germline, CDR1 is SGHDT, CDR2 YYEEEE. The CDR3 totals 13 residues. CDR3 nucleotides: TGTGCCAGCAGCCCCGGGATCTCCTACGAGCAGTACTTC. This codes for CASSPGISYEQYF.

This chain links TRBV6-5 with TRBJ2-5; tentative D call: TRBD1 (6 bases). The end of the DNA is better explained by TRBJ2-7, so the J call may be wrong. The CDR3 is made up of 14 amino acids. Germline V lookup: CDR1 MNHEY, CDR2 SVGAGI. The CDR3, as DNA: TGTGCCAGCAGTTATGACAGGATCGAATACGAGCAGTACTTC. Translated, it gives CASSYDRIEYEQYF.

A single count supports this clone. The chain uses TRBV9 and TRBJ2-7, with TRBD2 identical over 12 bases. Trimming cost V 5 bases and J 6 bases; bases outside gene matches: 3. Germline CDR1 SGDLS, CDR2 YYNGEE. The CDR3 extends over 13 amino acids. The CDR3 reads CASRRGLAGEQYF. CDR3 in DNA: TGTGCCAGCAGGCGGGGACTAGCGGGCGAGCAGTACTTC. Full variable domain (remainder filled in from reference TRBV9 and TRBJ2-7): DSGVTQTPKHLITATGQRVTLRCSPRSGDLSVYWYQQSLDQGLQFLIQYYNGEERAKGNILERFSAQQFPDLHSELNLSSLELGDSALYFCASRRGLAGEQYFGPGTRLTVT.

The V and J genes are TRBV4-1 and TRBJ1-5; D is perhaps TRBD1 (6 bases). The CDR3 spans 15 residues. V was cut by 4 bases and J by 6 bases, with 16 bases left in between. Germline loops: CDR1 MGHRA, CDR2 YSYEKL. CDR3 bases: TGCGCCAGCAGCCGTTTTTCGGGGGCGGGTCAGCCCCAGCATTTT. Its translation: CASSRFSGAGQPQHF.

The CDR3 is CASSFRGLAGEARTGELFF. The CDR3 coding sequence is TGTGCCAGCAGCTTCAGGGGACTAGCGGGAGAGGCACGGACCGGGGAGCTGTTTTTT. The rearrangement uses TRBV5-6 and TRBJ2-2, with TRBD2 identical over 14 bases. The CDR3 runs to 19 residues. The V and J ends lost 2 bases and 5 bases, in that order; junction bases with no gene match: 11. Germline CDR1 is SGHDT and CDR2 is YYEEEE.

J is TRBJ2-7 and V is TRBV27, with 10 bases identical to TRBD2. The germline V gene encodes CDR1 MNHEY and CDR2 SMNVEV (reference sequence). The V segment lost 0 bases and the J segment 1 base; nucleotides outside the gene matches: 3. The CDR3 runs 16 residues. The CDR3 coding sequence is TGTGCCAGCAGTTTATCCGGACTAGCGGTTTCCTACGAGCAGTACTTC. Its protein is CASSLSGLAVSYEQYF.

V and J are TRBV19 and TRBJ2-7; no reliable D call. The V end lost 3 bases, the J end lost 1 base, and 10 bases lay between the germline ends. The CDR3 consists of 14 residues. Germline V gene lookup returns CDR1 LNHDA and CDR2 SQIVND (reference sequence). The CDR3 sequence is CASSINDGSYEQYF. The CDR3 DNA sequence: TGTGCCAGTAGTATCAACGACGGTTCCTACGAGCAGTACTTC.

CDR3 coding DNA: TGTGCCAGCAGCTTCCGACAGGGGTTGACTGAAGCTTTCTTT. Its translation is CASSFRQGLTEAFF. This chain uses TRBV5-6 with TRBJ1-1; 8 nucleotides line up with TRBD1. The CDR3 spans 14 residues. Losses at the gene ends were 2 bases for V and 5 bases for J; bases not matched to a gene: 5. Germline lookup yields CDR1 SGHDT and CDR2 YYEEEE. Supplemented by reference TRBV5-6 and TRBJ1-1, the full variable domain reads DAGVTQSPTHLIKTRGQQVTLRCSPKSGHDTVSWYQQALGQGPQFIFQYYEEEERQRGNFPDRFSGHQFPNYSSELNVNALLLGDSALYLCASSFRQGLTEAFFGQGTRLTVV.

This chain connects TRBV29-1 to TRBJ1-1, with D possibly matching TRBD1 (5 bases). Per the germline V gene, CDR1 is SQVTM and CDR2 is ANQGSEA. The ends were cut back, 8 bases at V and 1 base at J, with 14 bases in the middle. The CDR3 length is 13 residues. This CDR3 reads CSFQGGENTEAFF. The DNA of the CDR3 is TGCAGCTTCCAAGGAGGGGAGAACACTGAAGCTTTCTTT.

The CDR3 reads CSVEPDREKTDTQYF. In DNA form, the CDR3 reads TGCAGCGTTGAACCCGACAGGGAGAAGACAGATACGCAGTATTTT. The rearrangement joins TRBV29-1 to TRBJ2-3; 7 nucleotides align to TRBD1. There are 15 residues in the CDR3. V lost 2 bases, J lost 3 bases, and 8 bases stayed unmatched. The germline gives CDR1 SQVTM, CDR2 ANQGSEA.

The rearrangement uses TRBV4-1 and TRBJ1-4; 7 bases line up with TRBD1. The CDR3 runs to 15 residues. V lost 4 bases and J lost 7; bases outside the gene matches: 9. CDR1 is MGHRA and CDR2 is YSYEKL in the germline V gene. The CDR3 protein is CASSPTGRQGEKLFF. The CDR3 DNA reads TGCGCCAGCAGCCCGACAGGGCGGCAGGGTGAAAAACTGTTTTTT.

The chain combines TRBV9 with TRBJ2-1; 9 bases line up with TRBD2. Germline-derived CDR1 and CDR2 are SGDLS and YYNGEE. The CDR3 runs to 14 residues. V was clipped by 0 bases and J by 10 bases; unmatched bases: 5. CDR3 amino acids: CASSVELAGDEQFF. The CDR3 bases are TGTGCCAGCAGCGTAGAATTAGCGGGAGACGAGCAGTTCTTC.

The CDR3 region is CASSLLTGEETQYF. The DNA of the CDR3 is TGTGCCAGCAGCTTGCTGACGGGAGAAGAGACCCAGTACTTC. The chain employs TRBV7-9 and TRBJ2-5, with a weak D call TRBD2 (6 bases). V lost 3 bases to trimming and J lost 3 bases, with 11 bases between them. The CDR3 loop spans 14 amino acids. The germline V gene encodes CDR1 SEHNR and CDR2 FQNEAQ (reference sequence).

CDR3 sequence (DNA): TGTGCCAGCAGTGAACGGGTTCTTCATGGCTACACCTTC. This encodes CASSERVLHGYTF. This chain joins TRBV6-1 and TRBJ1-2; no definite D call. This CDR3 region has 13 residues. Between the trimmed V and J ends, which lost 2 bases and 6 bases, there was a span of 10 bases. The germline CDR1 and CDR2 sequences are MNHNS and SASEGT.

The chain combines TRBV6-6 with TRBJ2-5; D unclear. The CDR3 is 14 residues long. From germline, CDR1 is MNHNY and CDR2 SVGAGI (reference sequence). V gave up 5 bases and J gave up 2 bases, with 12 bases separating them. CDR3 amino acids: CASSPRRIQETQYF. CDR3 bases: TGTGCCAGCAGTCCGAGACGGATTCAAGAGACCCAGTACTTC.

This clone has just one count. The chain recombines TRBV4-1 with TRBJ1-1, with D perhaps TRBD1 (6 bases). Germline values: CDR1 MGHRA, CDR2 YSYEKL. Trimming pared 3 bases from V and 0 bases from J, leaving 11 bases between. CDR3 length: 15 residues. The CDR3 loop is CASSQSDSMNTEAFF. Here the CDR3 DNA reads TGCGCCAGCAGCCAGTCGGACAGTATGAACACTGAAGCTTTCTTT.

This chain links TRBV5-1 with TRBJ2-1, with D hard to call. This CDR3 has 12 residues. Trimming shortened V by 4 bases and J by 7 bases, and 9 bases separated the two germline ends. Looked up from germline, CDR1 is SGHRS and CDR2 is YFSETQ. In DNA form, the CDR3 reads TGCGCCAGCAGCGAACAGTTGAATGAGCAGTTCTTC. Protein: CASSEQLNEQFF.

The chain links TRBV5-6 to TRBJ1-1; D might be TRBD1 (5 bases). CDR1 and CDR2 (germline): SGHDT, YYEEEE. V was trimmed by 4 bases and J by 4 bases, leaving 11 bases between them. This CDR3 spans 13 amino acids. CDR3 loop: CASSVAGGTEAFF. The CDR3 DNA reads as TGTGCCAGCAGCGTCGCGGGGGGCACTGAAGCTTTCTTT.

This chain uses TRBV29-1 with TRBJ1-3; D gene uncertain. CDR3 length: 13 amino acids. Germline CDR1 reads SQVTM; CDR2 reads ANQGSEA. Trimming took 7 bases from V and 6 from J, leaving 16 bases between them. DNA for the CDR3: TGCAGCGGGCAGACCTCTGGGGAAAACACCATATATTTT. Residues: CSGQTSGENTIYF.

The CDR3 loop reads CASSFGGLAVLGRNIQYF. DNA for the CDR3: TGTGCCAGCAGCTTCGGCGGCCTAGCGGTTCTAGGGAGAAACATTCAGTACTTC. V usage is TRBV7-8 and J usage is TRBJ2-4; 7 bases match TRBD2. This CDR3 is 18 amino acids long. V lost 3 bases to trimming and J lost 6 bases; unmatched junction nucleotides: 17. Germline-derived CDR1 and CDR2 are SGHVS and FQNEAQ. The full variable domain, in which reference TRBV7-8 and TRBJ2-4 provide the parts outside the CDR3, is GAGVSQSPRYKVAKRGQDVALRCDPISGHVSLFWYQQALGQGPEFLTYFQNEAQLDKSGLPSDRFFAERPEGSVSTLKIQRTQQEDSAVYLCASSFGGLAVLGRNIQYFGAGTRLSVL.